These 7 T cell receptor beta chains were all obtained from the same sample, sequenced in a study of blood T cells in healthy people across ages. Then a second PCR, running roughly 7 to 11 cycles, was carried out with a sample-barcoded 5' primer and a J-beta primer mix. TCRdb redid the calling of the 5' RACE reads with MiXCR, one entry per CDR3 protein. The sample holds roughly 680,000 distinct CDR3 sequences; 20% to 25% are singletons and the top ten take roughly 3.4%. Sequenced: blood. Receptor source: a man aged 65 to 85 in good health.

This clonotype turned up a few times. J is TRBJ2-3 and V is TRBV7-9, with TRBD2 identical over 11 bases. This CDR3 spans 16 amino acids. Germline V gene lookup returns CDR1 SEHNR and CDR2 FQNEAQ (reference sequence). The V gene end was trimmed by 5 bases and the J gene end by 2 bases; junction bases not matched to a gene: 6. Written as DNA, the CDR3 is TGTGCCAGCAGCCCCCAGACTAGCGGGACCACAGATACGCAGTATTTT. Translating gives CASSPQTSGTTDTQYF.

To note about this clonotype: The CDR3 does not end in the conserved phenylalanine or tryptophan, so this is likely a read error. As DNA, the CDR3 is TGTGCCAGCAGTTACTCGACTAGTCGATACGAGCAGTACCTC. This gives the protein CASSYSTSRYEQYL. J is TRBJ2-7 and V is TRBV6-5, with D perhaps TRBD2 (6 bases). The ends were cut back, 0 bases at V and 4 bases at J, with 10 bases in the middle. This CDR3 region has 14 residues. Germline values: CDR1 MNHEY, CDR2 SVGAGI.

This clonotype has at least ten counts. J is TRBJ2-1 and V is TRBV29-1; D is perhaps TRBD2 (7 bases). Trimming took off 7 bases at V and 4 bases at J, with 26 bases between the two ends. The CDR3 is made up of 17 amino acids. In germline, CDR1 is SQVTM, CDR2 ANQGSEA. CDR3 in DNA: TGCAGCGCATCCAGGGGTTCCGGGAGGATAACATACAATGAGCAGTTCTTC. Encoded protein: CSASRGSGRITYNEQFF.

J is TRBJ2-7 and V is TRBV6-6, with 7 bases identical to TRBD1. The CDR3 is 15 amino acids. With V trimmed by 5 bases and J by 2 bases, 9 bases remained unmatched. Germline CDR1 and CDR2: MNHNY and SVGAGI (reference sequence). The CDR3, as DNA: TGTGCCAGCAGTCAAAGACAGGGTCAAACCTACGAGCAGTACTTC. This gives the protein CASSQRQGQTYEQYF.

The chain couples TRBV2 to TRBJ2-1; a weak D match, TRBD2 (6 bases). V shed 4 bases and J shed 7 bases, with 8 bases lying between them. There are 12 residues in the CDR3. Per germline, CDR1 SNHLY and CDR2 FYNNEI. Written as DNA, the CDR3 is TGTGCCAGCAGTGGGGGGAGGAATGAGCAGTTCTTC. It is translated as CASSGGRNEQFF.

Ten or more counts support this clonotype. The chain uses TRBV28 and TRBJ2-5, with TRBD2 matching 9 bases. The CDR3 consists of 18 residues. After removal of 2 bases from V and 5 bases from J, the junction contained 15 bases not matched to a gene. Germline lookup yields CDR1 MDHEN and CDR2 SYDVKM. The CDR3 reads CASSLPQGLAGGEETQYF. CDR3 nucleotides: TGTGCCAGCAGTTTACCCCAGGGACTAGCAGGGGGAGAGGAGACCCAGTACTTC. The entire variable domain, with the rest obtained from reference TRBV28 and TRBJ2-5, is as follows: DVKVTQSSRYLVKRTGEKVFLECVQDMDHENMFWYRQDPGLGLRLIYFSYDVKMKEKGDIPEGYSVSREKKERFSLILESASTNQTSMYLCASSLPQGLAGGEETQYFGPGTRLLVL.

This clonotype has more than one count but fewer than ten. CDR3 region: CASSQLSNTEAFF. The CDR3, as DNA: TGTGCCAGCAGCCAACTATCGAACACTGAAGCTTTCTTT. The chain joins TRBV3-1 to TRBJ1-1, with D hard to call. CDR1 is LGHDT, CDR2 YNNKEL, per germline (reference sequence). The CDR3 contains 13 residues. V was cut by 2 bases and J by 1 base, with 5 bases left in between.